This T cell receptor (beta chain) was captured by sequencing in a study of blood T cell repertoires in COVID-19. Study-wide background: T cells, B-cell-depleted T cells, or PBMCs supplied cDNA or gDNA.

CDR3 length: 12 amino acids. V was trimmed by 5 bases and J by 7 bases, leaving 14 bases between them. Germline V gives CDR1 SQVTM, CDR2 ANQGSEA. Original methodology: Amplification from reference gene primers served as the basis for estimated nucleated cell counts. Repertoires were generated with immunoSEQ multiplex PCR, while TCRdb's copy carries only in-frame clones and drops some. V, J and clone size reflect that table, while D and trimming were determined from the DNA. The table lists more than 150,000 clones, 89% of them singletons, with about 7% in the top ten. The chain employs TRBV29-1 and TRBJ1-2; D uncertain. Sequenced input: peripheral blood. The sequence was obtained from a man in his forties or fifties with acute or convalescent COVID-19. The CDR3 DNA reads TGCAGCGTTTCCTCAGGACTTACTGGCTACACCTTC. It yields the protein CSVSSGLTGYTF.